The next 20 T cell receptor beta chains were all read from a single sample in a study of blood T cell repertoires in COVID-19. Generated by immunoSEQ multiplex PCR, the TCRdb table keeps only in-frame clones and is missing some. Among about 120,000 clones listed, 65% to 85% were seen once. The material sequenced was peripheral blood. The receptor source for this set is a man aged 65-85 years with acute or convalescent COVID-19.

V usage is TRBV6-1 and J usage is TRBJ2-7; TRBD2 matches 8 bases. This CDR3 has 15 amino acids. The ends lost 0 bases at V and 6 bases at J; junction bases unmatched: 7. Germline lookup yields CDR1 MNHNS and CDR2 SASEGT. The CDR3 DNA reads as TGTGCCAGCAGTGAAGCAGTCGGGACTAGGGGCGAGCAGTACTTC. This gives the protein CASSEAVGTRGEQYF.

Written as DNA, the CDR3 is TGTGCCAGCAGCCAACCGAACTATGGCTACACCTTC. It specifies CASSQPNYGYTF. V and J are TRBV3-1 (or the pseudogene TRBV3-2) and TRBJ1-2; the D is unclear. V was shortened by 2 bases and J by 2 bases, with 3 bases between the two germline ends. The germline V gene encodes CDR1 LGHDT and CDR2 YNNKEL (reference sequence). This CDR3 contains 12 residues.

The chain joins TRBV10-2 to TRBJ1-1, with no clear D. V lost 0 bases and J 3 bases, leaving 11 bases between the germline ends. From germline, CDR1 is WSHSY and CDR2 SAAADI. The CDR3 is 15 amino acids. CDR3 DNA: TGCGCCAGCAGTGAGTCGCGGGGTCTTTACACTGAAGCTTTCTTT. Encoded protein: CASSESRGLYTEAFF.

This clone has more than one count but fewer than ten. This sequence joins TRBV27 and TRBJ1-4; 10 bases map to TRBD1. CDR3 size: 19 residues. Unmatched junction bases numbered 21, after V lost 6 bases and J lost 8 bases. Germline V gene lookup returns CDR1 MNHEY and CDR2 SMNVEV (reference sequence). CDR3 protein: CASRPTFGTGVNRGEKLFF. DNA of the CDR3: TGTGCCAGCAGACCCACATTCGGGACAGGGGTCAATCGGGGGGAAAAACTGTTTTTT.

In DNA, the CDR3 is TGTGCCATCAATGGACAGGTGGGCACTGAAGCTTTCTTT. This sequence encodes CAINGQVGTEAFF. V gene TRBV10-3 combines with J gene TRBJ1-1; 7 bases match TRBD1. In germline, CDR1 is ENHRY, CDR2 SYGVKD. With V trimmed by 7 bases and J by 4 bases, 6 bases remained unmatched. The length of the CDR3 is 13 residues.

The chain has TRBV19 and TRBJ1-2; 11 bases line up with TRBD1. Germline lookup yields CDR1 LNHDA and CDR2 SQIVND (reference sequence). V lost 6 bases and J lost 4; bases outside the gene matches: 10. This CDR3 has 16 residues. CDR3 DNA: TGTGCCAGTAGGCCTCGACCGGGACAGGGGGTCTATGGCTACACCTTC. Protein product: CASRPRPGQGVYGYTF.

The chain joins TRBV11-2 to TRBJ2-7; no firm D call. CDR3 size: 13 residues. With 4 bases removed from V and 3 bases from J, the gap between germline ends came to 10 bases. Germline V gene sequence: CDR1 SGHAT, CDR2 FQNNGV. CDR3 residues: CASSSSAVYEQYF. The CDR3 coding sequence is TGTGCCAGCAGCTCCTCCGCAGTCTACGAGCAGTACTTC.

The chain links TRBV6-5 to TRBJ1-2, with TRBD1 matching over 8 bases. V lost 6 bases to trimming and J lost 6 bases; unmatched junction nucleotides: 6. Germline V CDR1 and CDR2: MNHEY, SVGAGI. The CDR3 totals 13 residues. CDR3 DNA: TGTGCCAGCAGAATTGGACAGGGTGATGGCTACACCTTC. Its translation is CASRIGQGDGYTF.

The chain is built from TRBV5-5 and TRBJ2-3, with TRBD2 matching 12 bases. The CDR3 loop spans 16 amino acids. In germline, CDR1 is SGHKS, CDR2 YYEKEE (reference sequence). V dropped 0 bases and J dropped 5; count of bases not matched to a gene: 4. CDR3 residues: CASSLVLAGGRDTQYF. CDR3 in DNA: TGTGCCAGCAGCTTGGTCCTAGCGGGGGGGCGAGATACGCAGTATTTT.

The V gene is TRBV7-6, the J gene TRBJ2-3; 10 nucleotides agree with TRBD1. CDR3 length: 16 amino acids. Germline CDR1 SGHVS, CDR2 FNYEAQ. Unmatched junction bases numbered 6, after V lost 1 base and J lost 5 bases. The DNA for the CDR3 is TGTGCCAGCAGCTTAGTCGGGACAGGGGTGGGAGATACGCAGTATTTT. The encoded protein is CASSLVGTGVGDTQYF.

This clone was counted a few times. This sequence joins TRBV24-1 and TRBJ2-1; weak D call: TRBD2 (6 bases). Trimming stripped 9 bases from V and 7 bases from J, with 9 bases between. Looked up from germline, CDR1 is KGHDR and CDR2 is SFDVKD. This CDR3 contains 11 residues. CDR3: CATSSANEQFF. DNA of the CDR3: TGTGCCACCTCTAGCGCAAATGAGCAGTTCTTC.

The V gene is TRBV5-1, the J gene TRBJ2-5; 10 nucleotides align to TRBD2. Germline loops: CDR1 SGHRS, CDR2 YFSETQ. V was pared by 1 base and J by 2 bases, with 5 bases of the junction left unmatched. The CDR3 loop spans 16 amino acids. The CDR3 is CASSLNPSGGQETQYF. CDR3 coding DNA: TGCGCCAGCAGCTTGAATCCTAGCGGGGGTCAAGAGACCCAGTACTTC.

The chain combines TRBV5-1 with TRBJ2-7, with D possibly matching TRBD1 (6 bases). CDR1 is SGHRS and CDR2 is YFSETQ in the germline V gene. The CDR3 sequence is 13 residues long. Trimming pared 2 bases from V and 9 bases from J, leaving 15 bases between. CDR3 bases: TGCGCCAGCAGCTTCGGACAGACTACGAGGCAGTACTTC. Translation: CASSFGQTTRQYF.

V usage is TRBV5-1 and J usage is TRBJ1-2, with 7 bases aligning to TRBD1. This CDR3 is 12 amino acids long. V lost 4 bases to trimming and J lost 5 bases; unmatched junction nucleotides: 2. The V gene's germline CDR1 is SGHRS and CDR2 YFSETQ. The CDR3 loop reads CASSGDRYGYTF. The CDR3 DNA reads as TGCGCCAGCAGCGGGGACAGATATGGCTACACCTTC.

This clone was recorded many times. The V and J genes are TRBV5-1 and TRBJ2-7; 8 bases are shared with TRBD1. The V segment lost 4 bases and the J segment 1 base; nucleotides outside the gene matches: 4. The CDR3 spans 14 residues. Germline CDR1 SGHRS, CDR2 YFSETQ. Written as DNA, the CDR3 is TGCGCCAGCAGCCCTGGGACAGGATCCTACGAGCAGTACTTC. Translated: CASSPGTGSYEQYF.

The chain has TRBV5-1 and TRBJ1-2; the match to TRBD1 covers 8 bases. The J segment lost 2 bases and the V segment lost 4 bases, leaving 13 bases of the junction unmatched. The CDR3 spans 17 residues. CDR1 is SGHRS, CDR2 YFSETQ, per germline. DNA of the CDR3: TGCGCCAGCAGCCACGACAGGGGAAGGAGTTTAAACTATGGCTACACCTTC. It encodes CASSHDRGRSLNYGYTF.

The chain combines TRBV18 with TRBJ1-3, with 8 bases lining up with TRBD1. This CDR3 comprises 15 residues. CDR1 is KGHSH and CDR2 is LQKENI in the germline V gene. V lost 5 bases to trimming and J lost 2 bases; unmatched junction nucleotides: 5. This chain's CDR3 is CASSEGTGAGNTIYF. The CDR3 nucleotides read TGTGCCAGCTCAGAGGGGACAGGAGCTGGAAACACCATATATTTT.

In nucleotides, the CDR3 is TGTGCCAGCAGTCAGACAGGGACGGGCTACGAGCAGTACTTC. Translation: CASSQTGTGYEQYF. This rearrangement joins TRBV6-5 to TRBJ2-7, with 7 bases aligning to TRBD1. There are 14 residues in the CDR3. J gave up 3 bases and V 5 bases, and 7 bases lay outside the gene matches. Germline CDR1 MNHEY, CDR2 SVGAGI.

This clone was seen only once. V gene TRBV19 combines with J gene TRBJ1-6; D possibly corresponds to TRBD1 (5 bases). V was pared by 6 bases and J by 4 bases, with 13 bases between. CDR1 LNHDA and CDR2 SQIVND come from the germline V gene (reference sequence). CDR3 length equals 15 residues. The CDR3 DNA reads TGTGCCAGTAGAACCGAGGGACTTTATAATTCACCCCTCCACTTT. It translates to CASRTEGLYNSPLHF. Together with reference TRBV19 and TRBJ1-6, the CDR3 gives the full variable domain: DGGITQSPKYLFRKEGQNVTLSCEQNLNHDAMYWYRQDPGQGLRLIYYSQIVNDFQKGDIAEGYSVSREKKESFPLTVTSAQKNPTAFYLCASRTEGLYNSPLHFGNGTRLTVT.

The chain carries TRBV7-9 and TRBJ2-7, with D unclear. CDR3 length: 12 residues. Germline V lookup: CDR1 SEHNR, CDR2 FQNEAQ (reference sequence). Trimming cost V 1 base and J 3 bases, with 4 bases left between them. Here the CDR3 reads CASSLGDYEQYF. DNA for the CDR3: TGTGCCAGCAGCTTAGGCGACTACGAGCAGTACTTC.